Listed below are T cell receptor beta chains from one sample, sequenced in a study of CD8 T cells in ankylosing spondylitis. A single record per CDR3 protein comes from TCRdb applying MiXCR to the 5' RACE reads. The sample has about 450,000 distinct CDR3 sequences, roughly 26% seen once; the top ten hold approximately 1%. The sequencing sample was made of blood, either unsorted or a sorted T cell fraction (not recorded which). Receptors were obtained from a male donor with ankylosing spondylitis. CDR3s include the opening cysteine and the closing phenylalanine or tryptophan. The order of the fields is V gene, clone size, J gene, CDR3 protein. Rows give clone size only sometimes, using once, few, many, or a class for an expanded clone.

V: TRBV20-1; size: -; J: TRBJ2-7; CDR3: CSARARQGLASRVFEQYF
V: TRBV11-2; size: many; J: TRBJ2-3; CDR3: CASSLGPSGREDTQYF
V: TRBV7-2; size: -; J: TRBJ1-4; CDR3: CASSTEGPVGEKLFF
V: TRBV20-1; size: -; J: TRBJ2-7; CDR3: CSAMRTDISYEQYF
V: TRBV4-2; size: few; J: TRBJ1-2; CDR3: CASSQVLDSGTNYGYTF
V: TRBV29-1; size: few; J: TRBJ2-3; CDR3: CSGSGLGPDTQYF
V: TRBV2; size: -; J: TRBJ2-3; CDR3: CASSDQPRTDTQYF
V: TRBV20-1; size: -; J: TRBJ2-1; CDR3: CSARRREGPGNEQFF
V: TRBV5-1; size: many; J: TRBJ2-3; CDR3: CASSWTPGQATTDTQYF
V: TRBV12-3/TRBV12-4; size: -; J: TRBJ2-1; CDR3: CASTKGSSGRFNEQFF
V: TRBV3-1; size: few; J: TRBJ1-2; CDR3: CASSQQADRAYGYTF
V: TRBV3-1; size: -; J: TRBJ2-7; CDR3: CASAIAGTYEQYF
V: TRBV20-1; size: once; J: TRBJ1-2; CDR3: CSANPGGRLYGYTF
V: TRBV29-1; size: -; J: TRBJ2-3; CDR3: CSVGGVLTDTQYF
V: TRBV12-3/TRBV12-4; size: -; J: TRBJ2-3; CDR3: CACKAGDQVGTDTQYF
V: TRBV19; size: -; J: TRBJ2-1; CDR3: CASSTRGLVGGEQFF
V: TRBV24-1; size: -; J: TRBJ2-1; CDR3: CATSVGQGYSPHKFF
V: TRBV15; size: few; J: TRBJ1-2; CDR3: CATSRGKGEGYGYTF
V: TRBV20-1; size: -; J: TRBJ2-1; CDR3: CSARPELGGYNEQFF
V: TRBV3-1; size: -; J: TRBJ2-3; CDR3: CASSQGGLAGVDTQYF
V: TRBV29-1; size: few; J: TRBJ2-3; CDR3: CSVEEAREGGDTQYF
V: TRBV20-1; size: -; J: TRBJ1-2; CDR3: CSAQKGIGHYGYTF
V: TRBV5-1; size: few; J: TRBJ2-7; CDR3: CASSSGGSNEQYF
V: TRBV11-2; size: few; J: TRBJ2-3; CDR3: CASSSRPAPQDTQYF
V: TRBV7-2; size: few; J: TRBJ2-3; CDR3: CASSLGLAEAVTQYF
V: TRBV29-1; size: few; J: TRBJ2-1; CDR3: CSVEGLADEQFF
V: TRBV11-1; size: -; J: TRBJ2-3; CDR3: CASSTRLAGGPTPTDTQYF
V: TRBV27; size: -; J: TRBJ1-2; CDR3: CASSLNGESNYGYTF
V: TRBV27; size: many; J: TRBJ1-2; CDR3: CASSFRQGYGYTF
V: TRBV5-5; size: -; J: TRBJ2-3; CDR3: CASSWSGVTDTQYF
V: TRBV28; size: -; J: TRBJ2-1; CDR3: CASSPPSRGGEQFF
V: TRBV15; size: once; J: TRBJ1-6; CDR3: CATSREINSPLHF
V: TRBV4-2; size: -; J: TRBJ1-3; CDR3: CASTQLGGNTIYF
V: TRBV4-1; size: once; J: TRBJ2-3; CDR3: CASSQRGASTDTQYF
V: TRBV9; size: many; J: TRBJ1-6; CDR3: CASSVGWGNSPLHF
V: TRBV5-1; size: few; J: TRBJ1-1; CDR3: CASSRHRGTEAFF
V: TRBV2; size: few; J: TRBJ1-3; CDR3: CASSEGGNTIYF
V: TRBV5-6; size: few; J: TRBJ2-3; CDR3: CASSRPGDTDTQYF
V: TRBV6-1; size: -; J: TRBJ2-2; CDR3: CASSPRTGADTGELFF
V: TRBV7-9; size: -; J: TRBJ1-2; CDR3: CASSPRGSNYGYTF
V: TRBV2; size: -; J: TRBJ2-2; CDR3: CASSELRTNTGELFF
V: TRBV11-2; size: -; J: TRBJ1-1; CDR3: CASSSLTGSNTEAFF
V: TRBV6-1; size: -; J: TRBJ1-1; CDR3: CASSPRVGLNTEAFF
V: TRBV2; size: few; J: TRBJ2-5; CDR3: CASGGWSSGETQYF
V: TRBV30; size: -; J: TRBJ2-1; CDR3: CAWGGQVSYNEQFF
V: TRBV15; size: -; J: TRBJ1-6; CDR3: CATSRDRVGLSPLHF
V: TRBV18; size: -; J: TRBJ2-5; CDR3: CASSETRDSTGETQYF
V: TRBV9; size: -; J: TRBJ2-1; CDR3: CASSPRGGGEQFF
V: TRBV3-1; size: -; J: TRBJ2-2; CDR3: CASSQGVLAVGELFF